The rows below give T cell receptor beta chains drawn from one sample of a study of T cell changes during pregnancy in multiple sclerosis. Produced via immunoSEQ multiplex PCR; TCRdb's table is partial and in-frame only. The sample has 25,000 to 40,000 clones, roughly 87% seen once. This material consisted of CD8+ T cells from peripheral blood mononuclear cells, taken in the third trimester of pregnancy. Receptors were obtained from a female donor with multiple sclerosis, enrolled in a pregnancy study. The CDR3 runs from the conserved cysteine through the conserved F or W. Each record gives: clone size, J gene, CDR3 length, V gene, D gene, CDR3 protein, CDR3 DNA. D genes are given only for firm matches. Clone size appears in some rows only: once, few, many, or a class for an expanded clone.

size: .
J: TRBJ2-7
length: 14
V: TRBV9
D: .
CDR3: CASSGAGDKYEQYF
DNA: TGTGCCAGCAGCGGGGCAGGGGACAAATACGAGCAGTACTTC

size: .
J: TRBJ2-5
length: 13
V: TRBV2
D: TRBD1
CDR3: CASWTGWGETQYF
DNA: TGTGCCAGTTGGACAGGCTGGGGGGAGACCCAGTACTTC

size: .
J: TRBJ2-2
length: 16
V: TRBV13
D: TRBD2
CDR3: CASSFGTSGSTGELFF
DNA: TGTGCCAGCAGCTTTGGGACTAGCGGGAGTACCGGGGAGCTGTTTTTT

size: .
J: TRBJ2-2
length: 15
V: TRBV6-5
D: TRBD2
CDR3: CASSYSGEGTGELFF
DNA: TGTGCCAGCAGTTACTCGGGGGAGGGGACCGGGGAGCTGTTTTTT

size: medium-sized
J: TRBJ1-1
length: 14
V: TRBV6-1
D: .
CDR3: CASSEGPMTVEAFF
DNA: TGTGCCAGCAGTGAGGGCCCAATGACAGTTGAAGCTTTCTTT

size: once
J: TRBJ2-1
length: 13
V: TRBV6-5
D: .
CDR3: CASSYSSGNEQFF
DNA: TGTGCCAGCAGTTACTCGAGTGGCAATGAGCAGTTCTTC

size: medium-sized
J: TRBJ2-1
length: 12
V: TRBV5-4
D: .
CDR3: CASSTVRTEQFF
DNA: TGTGCCAGCAGCACGGTGCGCACTGAGCAGTTCTTC

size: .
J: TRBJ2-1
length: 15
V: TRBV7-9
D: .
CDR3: CASSYGLISYNEQFF
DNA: TGTGCCAGCAGCTACGGACTGATCTCCTACAATGAGCAGTTCTTC

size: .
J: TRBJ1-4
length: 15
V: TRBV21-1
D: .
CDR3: CASSNYPSTNEKLFF
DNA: TGTGCCAGCAGTAATTATCCTTCAACTAATGAAAAACTGTTTTTT

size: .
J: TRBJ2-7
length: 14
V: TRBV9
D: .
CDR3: CASSGGHGSYEQYF
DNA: TGTGCCAGCAGCGGGGGGCACGGTTCCTACGAGCAGTACTTC

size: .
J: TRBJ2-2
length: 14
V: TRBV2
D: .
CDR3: CASSEDSSQWELFF
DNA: TGTGCCAGCAGTGAGGACAGCAGCCAGTGGGAGCTGTTTTTT

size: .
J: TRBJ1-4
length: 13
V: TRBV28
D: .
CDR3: CASSTGFGWELFF
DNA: TGTGCCAGCAGCACAGGGTTCGGGTGGGAACTGTTTTTT

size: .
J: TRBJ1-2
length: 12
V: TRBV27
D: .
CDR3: CASWQGVYGYTF
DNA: TGTGCCAGCTGGCAGGGCGTCTATGGCTACACCTTC

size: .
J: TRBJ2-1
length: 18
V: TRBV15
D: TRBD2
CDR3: CATSEASGSSASYNEQFF
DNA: TGTGCCACCAGCGAAGCTAGCGGGAGTTCGGCATCCTACAATGAGCAGTTCTTC

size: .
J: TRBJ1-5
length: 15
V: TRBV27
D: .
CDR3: CASSLYRQGNQPQHF
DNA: TGTGCCAGCAGTTTATACAGGCAGGGCAATCAGCCCCAGCATTTT

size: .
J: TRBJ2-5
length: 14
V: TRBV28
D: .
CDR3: CASSAMTVQETQYF
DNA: TGTGCCAGCAGCGCTATGACAGTACAAGAGACCCAGTACTTC

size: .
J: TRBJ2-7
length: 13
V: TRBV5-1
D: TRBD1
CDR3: CASSPTGKGEQYF
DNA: TGCGCCAGCAGCCCGACAGGGAAGGGGGAGCAGTACTTC

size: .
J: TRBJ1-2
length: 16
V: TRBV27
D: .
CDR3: CASSLSSSRRGYGYTF
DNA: TGTGCCAGCAGTTTATCTTCGTCACGGCGGGGCTATGGCTACACCTTC

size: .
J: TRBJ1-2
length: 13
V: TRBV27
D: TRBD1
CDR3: CASREQGVFGYTF
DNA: TGTGCCAGCAGAGAACAGGGGGTCTTTGGCTACACCTTC

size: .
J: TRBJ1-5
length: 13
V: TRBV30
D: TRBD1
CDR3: CAWTGDSGQPQHF
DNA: TGTGCCTGGACGGGGGACAGCGGTCAGCCCCAGCATTTT

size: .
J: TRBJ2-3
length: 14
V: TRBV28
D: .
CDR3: CASKAESFTDTQYF
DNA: TGTGCCAGCAAGGCGGAGAGCTTCACAGATACGCAGTATTTT

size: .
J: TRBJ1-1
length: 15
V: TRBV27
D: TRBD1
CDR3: CATHRGTGRLGEAFF
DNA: TGTGCCACCCACCGGGGGACAGGGCGGCTGGGTGAAGCTTTCTTT

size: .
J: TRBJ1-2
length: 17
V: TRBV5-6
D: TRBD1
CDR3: CASSQVASGGARYGYTF
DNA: TGTGCCAGCAGCCAGGTGGCCTCAGGGGGCGCGCGCTATGGCTACACCTTC

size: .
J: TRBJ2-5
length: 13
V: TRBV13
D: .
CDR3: CASSLGLEKTQYF
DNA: TGTGCCAGCAGCTTAGGTTTAGAAAAGACCCAGTACTTC

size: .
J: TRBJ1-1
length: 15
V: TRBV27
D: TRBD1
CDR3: CASSPTGSVSTEAFF
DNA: TGTGCCAGCAGCCCGACAGGGTCCGTTAGCACTGAAGCTTTCTTT

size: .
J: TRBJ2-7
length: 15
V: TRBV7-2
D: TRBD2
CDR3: CASSPGLAGEYEQYF
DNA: TGTGCCAGCAGCCCCGGACTAGCGGGAGAATACGAGCAGTACTTC

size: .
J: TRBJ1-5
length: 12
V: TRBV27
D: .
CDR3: CASSRTGRPQHF
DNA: TGTGCCAGCAGTCGAACAGGACGGCCCCAGCATTTT

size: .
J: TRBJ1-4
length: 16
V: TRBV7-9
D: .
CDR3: CASSPFWAGPNEKLFF
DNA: TGTGCCAGCAGCCCTTTTTGGGCAGGGCCCAATGAAAAACTGTTTTTT

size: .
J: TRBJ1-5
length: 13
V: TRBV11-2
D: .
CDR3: CASALGGGKPQHF
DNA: TGTGCCAGCGCCCTCGGGGGGGGTAAGCCCCAGCATTTT

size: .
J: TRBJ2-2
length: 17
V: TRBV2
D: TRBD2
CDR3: CASSERPAGGPTGELFF
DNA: TGTGCCAGCAGTGAACGTCCAGCGGGAGGGCCCACCGGGGAGCTGTTTTTT

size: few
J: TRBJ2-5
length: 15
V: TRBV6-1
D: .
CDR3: CASSEDRAPQETQYF
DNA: TGTGCCAGCAGTGAAGACAGGGCTCCCCAAGAGACCCAGTACTTC

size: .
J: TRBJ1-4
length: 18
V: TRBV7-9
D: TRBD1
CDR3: CASSLSGSGTGGNEKLFF
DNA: TGTGCCAGCAGCTTAAGTGGTTCCGGGACAGGGGGGAATGAAAAACTGTTTTTT

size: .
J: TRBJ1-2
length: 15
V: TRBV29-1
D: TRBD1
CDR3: CSVEGTRDRGYGYTF
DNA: TGCAGCGTTGAGGGCACCCGGGACAGGGGATATGGCTACACCTTC

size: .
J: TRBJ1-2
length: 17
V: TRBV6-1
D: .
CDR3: CASSEAIHRNRNYGYTF
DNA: TGTGCCAGCAGTGAAGCAATACACAGGAACCGGAACTATGGCTACACCTTC

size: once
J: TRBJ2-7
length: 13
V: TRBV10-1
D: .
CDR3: CASSESKTAEQYF
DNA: TGCGCCAGCAGTGAGTCTAAGACAGCCGAGCAGTACTTC

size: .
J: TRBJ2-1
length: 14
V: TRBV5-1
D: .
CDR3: CASSLSLGLNEQFF
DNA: TGCGCCAGCAGCTTGTCACTAGGTTTAAATGAGCAGTTCTTC

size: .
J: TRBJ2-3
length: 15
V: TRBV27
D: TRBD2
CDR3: CASSFLTSGTDTQYF
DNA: TGTGCCAGCAGTTTCTTAACTAGCGGCACAGATACGCAGTATTTT

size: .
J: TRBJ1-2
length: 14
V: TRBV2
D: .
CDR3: CASSSYLNPYGYTF
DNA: TGTGCCAGCAGTTCCTACCTAAACCCCTATGGCTACACCTTC

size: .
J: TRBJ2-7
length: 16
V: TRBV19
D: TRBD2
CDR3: CASSPHGTSGAYEQYF
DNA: TGTGCCAGTAGTCCGCACGGGACTAGCGGGGCCTACGAGCAGTACTTC

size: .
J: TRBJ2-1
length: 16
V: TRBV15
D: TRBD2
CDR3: CATSVALAGVGDEQFF
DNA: TGTGCCACCAGCGTTGCTTTAGCGGGAGTAGGAGATGAGCAGTTCTTC

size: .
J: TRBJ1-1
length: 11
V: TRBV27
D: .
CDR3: CASSSNTEAFF
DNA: TGTGCCAGCAGTTCTAACACTGAAGCTTTCTTT

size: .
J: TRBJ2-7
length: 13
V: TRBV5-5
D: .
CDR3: CASSLRQAYEQYF
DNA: TGTGCCAGCAGCCTCCGACAGGCCTACGAGCAGTACTTC

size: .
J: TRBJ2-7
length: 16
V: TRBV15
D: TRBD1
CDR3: CATSREWDSPTYEQYF
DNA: TGTGCCACCAGCAGAGAATGGGACAGTCCTACCTACGAGCAGTACTTC

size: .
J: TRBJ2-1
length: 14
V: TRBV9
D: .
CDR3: CASSIGQGGNEQFF
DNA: TGTGCCAGCAGCATCGGACAGGGAGGGAATGAGCAGTTCTTC

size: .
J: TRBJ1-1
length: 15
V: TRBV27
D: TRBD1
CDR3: CASSYGTGGATEAFF
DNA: TGTGCCAGCAGTTACGGGACAGGGGGCGCGACTGAAGCTTTCTTT